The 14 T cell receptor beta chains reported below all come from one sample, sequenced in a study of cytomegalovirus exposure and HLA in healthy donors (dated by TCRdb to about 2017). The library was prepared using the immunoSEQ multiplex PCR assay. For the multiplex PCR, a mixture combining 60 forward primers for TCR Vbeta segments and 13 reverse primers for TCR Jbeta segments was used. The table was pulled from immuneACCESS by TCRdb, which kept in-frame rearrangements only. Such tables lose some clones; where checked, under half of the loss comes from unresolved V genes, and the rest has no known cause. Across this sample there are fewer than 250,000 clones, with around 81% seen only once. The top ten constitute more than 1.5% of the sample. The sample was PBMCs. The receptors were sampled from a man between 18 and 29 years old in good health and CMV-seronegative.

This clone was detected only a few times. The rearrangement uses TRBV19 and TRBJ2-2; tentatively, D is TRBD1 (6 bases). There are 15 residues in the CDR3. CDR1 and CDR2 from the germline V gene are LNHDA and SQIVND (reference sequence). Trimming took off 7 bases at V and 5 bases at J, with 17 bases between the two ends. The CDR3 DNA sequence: TGTGCCAGTAAGCACAGGGAGACGAGGACCGGGGAGCTGTTTTTT. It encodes CASKHRETRTGELFF.

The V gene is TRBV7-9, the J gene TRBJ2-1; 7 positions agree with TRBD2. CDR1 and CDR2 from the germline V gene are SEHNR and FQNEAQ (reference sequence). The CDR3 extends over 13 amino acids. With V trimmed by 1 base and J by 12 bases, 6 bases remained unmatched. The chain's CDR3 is CASSLDLAEGQFF. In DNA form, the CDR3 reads TGTGCCAGCAGCTTAGATCTAGCGGAGGGGCAGTTCTTC.

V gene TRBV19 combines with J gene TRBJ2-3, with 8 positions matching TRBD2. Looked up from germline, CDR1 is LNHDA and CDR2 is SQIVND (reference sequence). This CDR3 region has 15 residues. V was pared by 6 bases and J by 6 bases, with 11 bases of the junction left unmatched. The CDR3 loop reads CASSRDGRVGDTQYF. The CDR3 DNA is TGTGCCAGTAGCCGGGACGGGAGGGTTGGTGATACGCAGTATTTT. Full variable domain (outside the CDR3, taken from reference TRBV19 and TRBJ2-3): DGGITQSPKYLFRKEGQNVTLSCEQNLNHDAMYWYRQDPGQGLRLIYYSQIVNDFQKGDIAEGYSVSREKKESFPLTVTSAQKNPTAFYLCASSRDGRVGDTQYFGPGTRLTVL.

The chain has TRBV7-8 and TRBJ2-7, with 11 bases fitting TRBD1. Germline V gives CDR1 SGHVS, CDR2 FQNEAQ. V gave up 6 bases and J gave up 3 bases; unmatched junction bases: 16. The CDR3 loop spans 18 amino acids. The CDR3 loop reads CASRFPGQGETGGYEQYF. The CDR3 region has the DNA TGTGCCAGCAGATTCCCGGGACAGGGGGAAACTGGGGGCTACGAGCAGTACTTC.

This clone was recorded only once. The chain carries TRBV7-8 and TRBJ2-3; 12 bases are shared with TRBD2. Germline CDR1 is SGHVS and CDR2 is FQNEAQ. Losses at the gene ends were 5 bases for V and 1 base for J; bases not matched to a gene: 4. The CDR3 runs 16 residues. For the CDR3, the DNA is TGTGCCAGCAGCCAAGGACTAGCGGGGCGCACAGATACGCAGTATTTT. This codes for CASSQGLAGRTDTQYF.

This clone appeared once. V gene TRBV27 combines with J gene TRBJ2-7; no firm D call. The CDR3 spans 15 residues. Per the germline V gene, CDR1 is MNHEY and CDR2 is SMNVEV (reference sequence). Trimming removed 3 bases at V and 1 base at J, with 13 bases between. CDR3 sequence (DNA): TGTGCCAGCAGTTTCGGTACTTCTTCATCCTACGAGCAGTACTTC. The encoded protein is CASSFGTSSSYEQYF.

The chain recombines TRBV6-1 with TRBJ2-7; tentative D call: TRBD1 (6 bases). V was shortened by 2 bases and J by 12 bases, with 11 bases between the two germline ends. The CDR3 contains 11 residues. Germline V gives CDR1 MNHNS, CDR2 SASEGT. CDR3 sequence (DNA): TGTGCCAGCAGTGAAATTCAGGGGTTGTACTTC. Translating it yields CASSEIQGLYF.

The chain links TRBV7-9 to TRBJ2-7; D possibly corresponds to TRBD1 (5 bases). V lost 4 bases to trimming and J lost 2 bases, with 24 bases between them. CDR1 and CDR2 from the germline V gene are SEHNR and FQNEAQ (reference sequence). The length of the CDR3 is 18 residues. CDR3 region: CASSSLVEGQGSPYEQYF. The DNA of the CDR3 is TGTGCCAGCAGCTCCCTGGTTGAAGGGCAGGGAAGCCCCTACGAGCAGTACTTC.

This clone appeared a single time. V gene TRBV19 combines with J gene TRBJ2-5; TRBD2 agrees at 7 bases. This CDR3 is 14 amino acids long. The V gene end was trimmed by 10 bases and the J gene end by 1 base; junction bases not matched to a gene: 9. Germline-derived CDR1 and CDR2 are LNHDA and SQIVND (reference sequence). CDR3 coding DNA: TGTGCCACTACACGGGCGGGGGTCCAAGAGACCCAGTACTTC. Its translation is CATTRAGVQETQYF.

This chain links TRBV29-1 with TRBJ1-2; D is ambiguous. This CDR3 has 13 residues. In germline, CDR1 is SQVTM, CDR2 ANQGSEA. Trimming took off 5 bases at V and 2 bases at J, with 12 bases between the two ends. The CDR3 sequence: CSVLPAGNYGYTF. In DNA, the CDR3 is TGCAGCGTTTTGCCAGCGGGAAACTATGGCTACACCTTC.

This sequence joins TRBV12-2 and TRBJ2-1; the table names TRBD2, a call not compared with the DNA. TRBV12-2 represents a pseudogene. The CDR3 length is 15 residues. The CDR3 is CASRLKLAAYNEQFF. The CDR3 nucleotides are TGTGCAAGTCGCTTAAAACTAGCGGCATACAATGAGCAGTTCTTC.

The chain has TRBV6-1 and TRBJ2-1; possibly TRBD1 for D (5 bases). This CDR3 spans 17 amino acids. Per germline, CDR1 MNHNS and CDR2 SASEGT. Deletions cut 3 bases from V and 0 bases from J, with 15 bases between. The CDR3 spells CASSDIGAFSSYNEQFF. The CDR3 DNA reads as TGTGCCAGCAGTGATATAGGGGCCTTCAGCTCCTACAATGAGCAGTTCTTC.

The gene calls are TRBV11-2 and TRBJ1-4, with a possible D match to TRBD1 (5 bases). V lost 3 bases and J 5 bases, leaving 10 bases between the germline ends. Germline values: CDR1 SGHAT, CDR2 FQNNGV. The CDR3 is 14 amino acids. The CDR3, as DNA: TGTGCCAGCAGCTTCAGACAGCAAAATGAAAAACTGTTTTTT. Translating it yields CASSFRQQNEKLFF.

This CDR3 reads CAWSYRDDRRAFF. The DNA of the CDR3 is TGTGCCTGGAGTTACCGAGACGACAGGCGGGCTTTCTTT. The chain uses TRBV30 and TRBJ1-1; a weak D match, TRBD1 (6 bases). Germline V gene sequence: CDR1 GTSNPN, CDR2 SVGIG (reference sequence). V dropped 2 bases and J dropped 11 bases, with 18 bases sitting between them. The CDR3 is 13 residues long. The full variable domain, with the rest looked up from reference TRBV30 and TRBJ1-1, is SQTIHQWPATLVQPVGSPLSLECTVEGTSNPNLYWYRQAAGRGLQLLFYSVGIGQISSEVPQNLSASRPQDRQFILSSKKLLLSDSGFYLCAWSYRDDRRAFFGQGTRLTVV.